This passage covers 8 T cell receptor beta chains from one sample sequenced in a study of PD-L1 blockade in urothelial cancer. Data came from immunoSEQ multiplex PCR; TCRdb stores just in-frame clones and leaves some out. This table has 85,000 to 90,000 clones, 90% appearing once. The specimen comprised PBMCs, sampled around atezolizumab (anti-PD-L1) treatment. The receptors come from a man in his sixties with urothelial cancer.

This clone appeared a single time. The chain is built from TRBV9 and TRBJ1-2; TRBD1 matches at 12 bases. The CDR3 is 15 residues long. CDR1 SGDLS and CDR2 YYNGEE come from the germline V gene. V was pared by 3 bases and J by 2 bases, with 2 bases of the junction left unmatched. The CDR3 coding sequence is TGTGCCAGCAGCGCGGGACAGGGGGCCAACTATGGCTACACCTTC. Encoded protein: CASSAGQGANYGYTF.

The V gene is TRBV28, the J gene TRBJ2-7, with TRBD1 matching 8 bases. The CDR3 covers 13 residues. V trimming: 9 bases; J trimming: 3 bases; junction bases outside the gene matches: 7. Germline loops: CDR1 MDHEN, CDR2 SYDVKM. CDR3 sequence: CASTSGQVYEQYF. CDR3 nucleotide sequence: TGTGCCAGTACCTCGGGACAGGTCTACGAGCAGTACTTC.

The gene calls are TRBV5-4 and TRBJ1-2; a weak D match, TRBD1 (5 bases). The CDR3 consists of 11 residues. V lost 3 bases and J 7 bases, leaving 7 bases between the germline ends. Germline assignment: CDR1 SGHNT and CDR2 YYREEE (reference sequence). The CDR3 coding sequence is TGTGCCAGCAGCTACGACAGTGGCTACACCTTC. Translating it yields CASSYDSGYTF.

This chain links TRBV29-1 with TRBJ2-5; 11 bases align to TRBD2. From germline, CDR1 is SQVTM and CDR2 ANQGSEA. V lost 3 bases, J lost 2 bases, and 2 bases stayed unmatched. The CDR3 is 14 amino acids. The CDR3 protein is CSVDGTSGQETQYF. The CDR3 region has the DNA TGCAGCGTTGACGGGACTAGCGGACAAGAGACCCAGTACTTC. The full variable domain, rest sourced from reference TRBV29-1 and TRBJ2-5, is SAVISQKPSRDICQRGTSLTIQCQVDSQVTMMFWYRQQPGQSLTLIATANQGSEATYESGFVIDKFPISRPNLTFSTLTVSNMSPEDSSIYLCSVDGTSGQETQYFGPGTRLLVL.

The J gene is TRBJ2-1, the V gene TRBV4-2, with D tentatively TRBD2 (6 bases). Trimming took off 0 bases at V and 3 bases at J, with 12 bases between the two ends. The CDR3 runs to 16 residues. Germline lookup yields CDR1 LGHNA and CDR2 YNFKEQ. The DNA for the CDR3 is TGTGCCAGCAGCCAAGAGGCACTAGCAGGCTACAATGAGCAGTTCTTC. This codes for CASSQEALAGYNEQFF.

CDR3 nucleotide sequence: TGTGCCACCAGCAGAGACTATTCGGAGACCCAGTACTTC. It translates to CATSRDYSETQYF. The rearrangement joins TRBV15 to TRBJ2-5; no clear D. The CDR3 length is 13 residues. CDR1 LNHNV and CDR2 YYDKDF come from the germline V gene (reference sequence). Trimming took 0 bases from V and 5 from J, leaving 7 bases between them.

This chain uses TRBV7-2 with TRBJ2-7; 10 positions agree with TRBD2. Germline values: CDR1 SGHTA, CDR2 FQGNSA. This CDR3 has 16 amino acids. The trim removed 4 bases at V and 7 bases at J, leaving 13 bases unmatched. CDR3: CASSSAGGISYLEQYF. The CDR3 bases are TGTGCCAGCAGCTCAGCGGGGGGGATCTCCTACTTGGAGCAGTACTTC. Based on the CDR3 plus reference TRBV7-2 and TRBJ2-7, the full variable domain is GAGVSQSPSNKVTEKGKDVELRCDPISGHTALYWYRQSLGQGLEFLIYFQGNSAPDKSGLPSDRFSAERTGGSVSTLTIQRTQQEDSAVYLCASSSAGGISYLEQYFGPGTRLTVT.

This sequence joins TRBV9 and TRBJ1-2; D is ambiguous. Germline CDR1 is SGDLS and CDR2 is YYNGEE. Trimming pared 0 bases from V and 0 bases from J, leaving 9 bases between. This CDR3 is built from 15 residues. Here the CDR3 reads CASSVGNSPNYGYTF. CDR3 DNA sequence: TGTGCCAGCAGCGTAGGTAACTCACCTAACTATGGCTACACCTTC.